The 27 T cell receptor beta chains presented below share a single source sample, sequenced in a study of T cells after yellow fever vaccination. MiXCR, run by TCRdb on the 5' RACE reads, gives a single entry per CDR3 protein. The table shows under 250,000 distinct CDR3 sequences, with less than 8.5% occurring only once. The sample in question was CD4+ T cells sorted from PBMCs, obtained 15 days after the yellow fever booster vaccination. The source of these receptors is a man aged 25-45 years who received the YFV17D yellow fever vaccine.

V gene TRBV12-3 or TRBV12-4 combines with J gene TRBJ2-4, with no clear D. The V and J ends lost 6 bases and 3 bases respectively, with 12 bases between them. The CDR3 totals 14 residues. The CDR3 region has the DNA TGTGCCAGCAGCCCCCCCGTCGGCAAAAACATTCAGTACTTC. This sequence encodes CASSPPVGKNIQYF.

This sequence joins TRBV7-9 and TRBJ2-1, with TRBD2 matching over 10 bases. The J segment lost 5 bases and the V segment lost 6 bases, leaving 10 bases of the junction unmatched. From germline, CDR1 is SEHNR and CDR2 FQNEAQ (reference sequence). The CDR3 extends over 16 amino acids. The CDR3 DNA reads as TGTGCCAGCAGTCATAGTTCGGGACTAGCGAACAATGAGCAGTTCTTC. It encodes CASSHSSGLANNEQFF.

This clonotype was seen only a few times. CDR3 amino acids: CASSQADRDTYEQYF. For the CDR3, the DNA is TGCGCCAGCAGCCAGGCTGACAGGGATACCTACGAGCAGTACTTC. The V call is TRBV4-1, the J call TRBJ2-7, with 7 bases lining up with TRBD1. V dropped 3 bases and J dropped 2; count of bases not matched to a gene: 7. Germline CDR1 is MGHRA and CDR2 is YSYEKL. The CDR3 totals 15 residues.

This clonotype was recorded many times. This sequence joins TRBV6-2 or TRBV6-3 and TRBJ2-5, with D possibly TRBD2 on 5 matching bases. The CDR3 has 14 residues. In germline, CDR1 is MNHEY, CDR2 SVGEGT. Trimming left V 8 bases short and J 0 bases short, with 13 bases between. The CDR3 loop reads CASRKRTYQETQYF. The CDR3 bases are TGTGCCAGCCGAAAGCGGACGTACCAAGAGACCCAGTACTTC.

This clonotype was seen only a few times. The chain joins TRBV7-8 to TRBJ2-3; 7 nucleotides align to TRBD2. The CDR3 covers 16 residues. Looked up from germline, CDR1 is SGHVS and CDR2 is FQNEAQ. V lost 1 base to trimming and J lost 6 bases; unmatched junction nucleotides: 10. Here the CDR3 reads CASSLVPTSRSDTQYF. The CDR3 region has the DNA TGTGCCAGCAGCTTAGTTCCGACTAGCCGCTCTGATACGCAGTATTTT.

This clonotype was observed many times. The chain links TRBV6-1 to TRBJ2-1, with TRBD1 as a possible D gene (6 bases). From germline, CDR1 is MNHNS and CDR2 SASEGT. Trimming stripped 8 bases from V and 4 bases from J, with 9 bases between. The CDR3 is 12 amino acids. The CDR3 spells CASGDIYNEQFF. CDR3 DNA: TGTGCCAGCGGGGACATATACAATGAGCAGTTCTTC.

This clonotype turned up a few times. This rearrangement joins TRBV20-1 to TRBJ2-7; 11 bases match TRBD2. The CDR3 loop spans 15 amino acids. Trimming cost V 3 bases and J 2 bases; bases outside gene matches: 6. Germline V gene sequence: CDR1 DFQATT, CDR2 SNEGSKA (reference sequence). CDR3 nucleotide sequence: TGCAGTGCTAGGACTAGCGGGAAGGGCACCTACGAGCAGTACTTC. It yields the protein CSARTSGKGTYEQYF.

This clonotype was seen a few times. The V call is TRBV20-1, the J call TRBJ1-1; 8 nucleotides line up with TRBD1. Germline V CDR1 and CDR2: DFQATT, SNEGSKA (reference sequence). This CDR3 spans 14 amino acids. J was trimmed by 6 bases and V by 6 bases; bases with no gene match: 12. CDR3 bases: TGCAGTGCGAAAGAGGACAGGGTCTCGCCTGAAGCTTTCTTT. This sequence encodes CSAKEDRVSPEAFF.

The chain carries TRBV29-1 and TRBJ2-7, with D perhaps TRBD2 (6 bases). The germline V gene encodes CDR1 SQVTM and CDR2 ANQGSEA. Trimming took off 4 bases at V and 5 bases at J, with 18 bases between the two ends. The CDR3 extends over 14 amino acids. The CDR3 DNA sequence: TGCAGCGTTGGAAACCGGGGCAGGGAGGACGAGCAGTACTTC. Translation: CSVGNRGREDEQYF.

This clonotype showed up just a few times. V gene TRBV5-1 combines with J gene TRBJ2-7, with D possibly being TRBD1 or TRBD2 (5 bases each). V gave up 0 bases and J gave up 2 bases, with 12 bases separating them. The V gene's germline CDR1 is SGHRS and CDR2 YFSETQ. This CDR3 has 15 residues. The chain's CDR3 is CASSLVRDGAYEQYF. In DNA, the CDR3 is TGCGCCAGCAGCTTGGTACGGGACGGAGCCTACGAGCAGTACTTC. Variable domain in full (rest from reference TRBV5-1 and TRBJ2-7): KAGVTQTPRYLIKTRGQQVTLSCSPISGHRSVSWYQQTPGQGLQFLFEYFSETQRNKGNFPGRFSGRQFSNSRSEMNVSTLELGDSALYLCASSLVRDGAYEQYFGPGTRLTVT.

This clonotype was recorded a few times. V gene TRBV5-8 combines with J gene TRBJ2-3; 9 bases are shared with TRBD1. Looked up from germline, CDR1 is SGHTS and CDR2 is YDEGEE. The CDR3 runs 15 residues. With 4 bases clipped from V and 1 base from J, the junction kept 4 bases outside the gene matches. The CDR3 nucleotides are TGTGCCAGCAGCCAGTGGACAGGGGGCACAGATACGCAGTATTTT. It is translated as CASSQWTGGTDTQYF. Supplemented by reference TRBV5-8 and TRBJ2-3, the full variable domain reads EAGVTQSPTHLIKTRGQQATLRCSPISGHTSVYWYQQALGLGLQFLLWYDEGEERNRGNFPPRFSGRQFPNYSSELNVNALELEDSALYLCASSQWTGGTDTQYFGPGTRLTVL.

This clonotype was counted ten times or more. The chain joins TRBV9 to TRBJ2-1; D is unclear. The germline CDR1 and CDR2 sequences are SGDLS and YYNGEE. The CDR3 length is 14 residues. The germline V and J ends were trimmed by 3 bases and 8 bases, with 15 bases remaining between them. The CDR3 loop is CASSAQSRSHEQFF. The CDR3 bases are TGTGCCAGCAGCGCCCAAAGTAGATCCCATGAGCAGTTCTTC.

This clonotype came up a few times. The chain couples TRBV5-1 to TRBJ2-7; the D is unclear. The CDR3 is 12 amino acids. Between the trimmed V and J ends, which lost 4 bases and 3 bases, there was a span of 8 bases. Germline V CDR1 and CDR2: SGHRS, YFSETQ. This CDR3 is CASSIGNYEQYF. In DNA, the CDR3 is TGCGCCAGCAGCATAGGGAACTACGAGCAGTACTTC. Drawing the rest from reference TRBV5-1 and TRBJ2-7, the complete variable domain is KAGVTQTPRYLIKTRGQQVTLSCSPISGHRSVSWYQQTPGQGLQFLFEYFSETQRNKGNFPGRFSGRQFSNSRSEMNVSTLELGDSALYLCASSIGNYEQYFGPGTRLTVT.

This clonotype was counted at least ten times. This rearrangement joins TRBV7-2 to TRBJ2-7; D gene uncertain. Trimming cost V 3 bases and J 2 bases, with 8 bases left between them. The CDR3 extends over 13 amino acids. The germline gives CDR1 SGHTA, CDR2 FQGNSA. The CDR3 coding sequence is TGTGCCAGCAGCTTTGAAAGGGCCTACGAGCAGTACTTC. The encoded protein is CASSFERAYEQYF.

The chain links TRBV29-1 to TRBJ2-7; 12 nucleotides agree with TRBD2. V dropped 7 bases and J dropped 6; count of bases not matched to a gene: 10. Germline V CDR1 and CDR2: SQVTM, ANQGSEA. This CDR3 contains 14 residues. The CDR3 DNA is TGCAGCGCCGCATCGGGACTAGCGGGTACCGAGCAGTACTTC. Protein: CSAASGLAGTEQYF.

This sequence joins TRBV7-2 and TRBJ2-7; 7 bases align to TRBD2. Germline CDR1 reads SGHTA; CDR2 reads FQGNSA. CDR3 length: 13 residues. Losses at the gene ends were 5 bases for V and 6 bases for J; bases not matched to a gene: 7. CDR3 DNA: TGTGCCAGCAGCCTCGGACTAGTTGCCGAGCAGTACTTC. Its protein product is CASSLGLVAEQYF.

This clonotype has a handful of counts. The chain links TRBV29-1 to TRBJ1-2, with TRBD1 as a possible D gene (6 bases). From germline, CDR1 is SQVTM and CDR2 ANQGSEA. Between the trimmed V and J ends, which lost 3 bases and 4 bases, there was a span of 18 bases. This CDR3 contains 15 residues. CDR3 amino acids: CSVDGSTGLSYGYTF. The CDR3, as DNA: TGCAGCGTTGATGGGTCGACAGGACTGAGCTATGGCTACACCTTC.

V gene TRBV30 combines with J gene TRBJ2-7; 7 positions agree with TRBD1. This CDR3 has 14 residues. Germline V CDR1 and CDR2: GTSNPN, SVGIG (reference sequence). Unmatched junction bases numbered 4, after V lost 0 bases and J lost 2 bases. The DNA of the CDR3 is TGTGCCTGGAGTGTGCGACAGGGCCCCTACGAGCAGTACTTC. Its translation is CAWSVRQGPYEQYF.

Only a few counts were recorded for this clonotype. The chain recombines TRBV28 with TRBJ2-5; D might be TRBD2 (6 bases). Per the germline V gene, CDR1 is MDHEN and CDR2 is SYDVKM. The CDR3 loop spans 17 amino acids. The ends were cut back, 6 bases at V and 1 base at J, with 21 bases in the middle. The CDR3 loop reads CASSPARGAVGQETQYF. CDR3 sequence (DNA): TGTGCCAGCAGCCCTGCGCGGGGCGCGGTAGGCCAAGAGACCCAGTACTTC.

This clonotype was counted only a few times. The rearrangement uses TRBV12-3 or TRBV12-4 and TRBJ2-1, with D perhaps TRBD2 (6 bases). The CDR3 has 17 amino acids. Between the trimmed V and J ends, which lost 3 bases and 9 bases, there was a span of 24 bases. The CDR3 sequence: CASSFPLALSQAGEQFF. In DNA, the CDR3 is TGTGCCAGCAGTTTTCCCCTAGCGTTAAGCCAAGCAGGTGAGCAGTTCTTC.

In its sample, this clonotype was seen many times. The chain recombines TRBV3-1 with TRBJ2-2; possibly TRBD1 for D (6 bases). Deletions cut 6 bases from V and 5 bases from J, with 10 bases between. CDR1 LGHDT and CDR2 YNNKEL come from the germline V gene (reference sequence). The length of the CDR3 is 13 residues. This CDR3 is CASRGQLTGELFF. CDR3 nucleotides: TGTGCCAGCAGGGGACAACTTACCGGGGAGCTGTTTTTT.

The chain carries TRBV20-1 and TRBJ2-1; D might be TRBD2 (6 bases). CDR3 length equals 14 residues. In germline, CDR1 is DFQATT, CDR2 SNEGSKA (reference sequence). The V gene lost 4 bases and the J gene lost 0 bases, with 10 bases spanning the gap. CDR3 sequence: CSAMLAHSYNEQFF. The CDR3 nucleotides read TGCAGTGCTATGCTAGCGCACTCCTACAATGAGCAGTTCTTC.

This clonotype has just a few counts. The chain has TRBV5-4 and TRBJ2-3; D ambiguous. This CDR3 has 14 amino acids. Germline-derived CDR1 and CDR2 are SGHNT and YYREEE (reference sequence). Trimming removed 9 bases at V and 2 bases at J, with 16 bases between. CDR3 residues: CAMSSDPTTDTQYF. In nucleotides, the CDR3 is TGTGCCATGTCGTCGGACCCGACCACAGATACGCAGTATTTT.

This clonotype has at least ten counts. The CDR3 is CASSLAGGATEAFF. The DNA for the CDR3 is TGTGCCAGCAGCTTAGCCGGAGGAGCGACTGAAGCTTTCTTT. The V gene is TRBV11-2, the J gene TRBJ1-1; D not certain. V gave up 1 base and J gave up 5 bases, with 11 bases separating them. The CDR3 length is 14 residues. CDR1 and CDR2 (germline): SGHAT, FQNNGV.

The CDR3 loop reads CASSLSRDYRGVGNTIYF. The CDR3 DNA reads TGTGCCAGCAGCTTGTCACGGGACTACCGAGGCGTTGGAAACACCATATATTTT. This chain joins TRBV11-1 and TRBJ1-3; D might be TRBD1 (5 bases). This CDR3 spans 18 amino acids. CDR1 is SGHAT and CDR2 is FQDESV in the germline V gene (reference sequence). The V end lost 3 bases, the J end lost 3 bases, and 21 bases lay between the germline ends.

This clonotype has just a few counts. This chain uses TRBV20-1 with TRBJ1-5, with D perhaps matching TRBD1 (5 bases). Germline lookup yields CDR1 DFQATT and CDR2 SNEGSKA (reference sequence). Trimming removed 4 bases from V and 0 bases from J, with 13 bases in between. This CDR3 region has 15 residues. The CDR3 sequence: CSATSVRDSNQPQHF. In DNA form, the CDR3 reads TGCAGTGCTACCTCGGTCAGGGATAGCAATCAGCCCCAGCATTTT.

This clonotype turned up a few times. This sequence joins TRBV5-1 and TRBJ1-2; 10 bases are a match to TRBD1. Germline values: CDR1 SGHRS, CDR2 YFSETQ. The CDR3 runs 17 residues. V dropped 1 base and J dropped 6; count of bases not matched to a gene: 12. CDR3 residues: CASSLRFGTGAEDGYTF. In DNA form, the CDR3 reads TGCGCCAGCAGCTTGCGGTTCGGGACAGGGGCTGAGGATGGCTACACCTTC.